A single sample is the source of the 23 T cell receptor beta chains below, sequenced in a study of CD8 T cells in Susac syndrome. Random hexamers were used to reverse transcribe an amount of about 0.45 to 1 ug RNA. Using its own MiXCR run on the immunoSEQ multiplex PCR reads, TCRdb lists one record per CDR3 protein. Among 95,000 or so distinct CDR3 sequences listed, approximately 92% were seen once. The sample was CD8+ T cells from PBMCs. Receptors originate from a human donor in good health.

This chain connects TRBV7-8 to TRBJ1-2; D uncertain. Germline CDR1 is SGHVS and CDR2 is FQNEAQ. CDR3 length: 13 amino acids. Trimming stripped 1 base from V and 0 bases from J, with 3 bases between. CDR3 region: CASSLGTNYGYTF. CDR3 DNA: TGTGCCAGCAGCTTAGGAACTAACTATGGCTACACCTTC.

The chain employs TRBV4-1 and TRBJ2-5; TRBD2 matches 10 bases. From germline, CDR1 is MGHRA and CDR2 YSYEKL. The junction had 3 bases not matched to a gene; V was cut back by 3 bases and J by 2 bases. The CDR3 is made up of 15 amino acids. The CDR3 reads CASSHPSGGQETQYF. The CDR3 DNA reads TGCGCCAGCAGCCACCCTAGCGGGGGTCAAGAGACCCAGTACTTC.

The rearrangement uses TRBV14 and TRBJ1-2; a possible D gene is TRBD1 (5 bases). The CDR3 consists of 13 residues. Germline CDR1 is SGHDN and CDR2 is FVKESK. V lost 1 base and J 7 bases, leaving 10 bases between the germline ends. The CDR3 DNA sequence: TGTGCCAGCAGCCAAGGAGGGGCCCGTGGCTACACCTTC. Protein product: CASSQGGARGYTF.

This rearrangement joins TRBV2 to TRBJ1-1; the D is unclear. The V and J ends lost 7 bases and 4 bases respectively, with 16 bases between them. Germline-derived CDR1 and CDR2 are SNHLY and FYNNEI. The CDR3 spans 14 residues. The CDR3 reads CASTEPGFGTEAFF. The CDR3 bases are TGTGCCAGCACCGAACCGGGATTTGGCACTGAAGCTTTCTTT.

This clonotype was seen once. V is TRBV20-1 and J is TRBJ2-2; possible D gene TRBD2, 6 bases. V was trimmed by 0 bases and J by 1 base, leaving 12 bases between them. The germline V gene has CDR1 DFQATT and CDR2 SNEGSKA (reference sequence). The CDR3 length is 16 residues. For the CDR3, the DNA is TGCAGTGCTAGAGATGGGGACTCAGAGAACACCGGGGAGCTGTTTTTT. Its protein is CSARDGDSENTGELFF.

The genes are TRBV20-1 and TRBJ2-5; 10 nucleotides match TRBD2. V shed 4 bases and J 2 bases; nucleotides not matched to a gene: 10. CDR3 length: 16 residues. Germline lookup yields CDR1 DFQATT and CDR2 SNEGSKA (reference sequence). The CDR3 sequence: CSANILRAGGQETQYF. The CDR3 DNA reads TGCAGTGCTAATATTTTGCGAGCGGGGGGGCAAGAGACCCAGTACTTC.

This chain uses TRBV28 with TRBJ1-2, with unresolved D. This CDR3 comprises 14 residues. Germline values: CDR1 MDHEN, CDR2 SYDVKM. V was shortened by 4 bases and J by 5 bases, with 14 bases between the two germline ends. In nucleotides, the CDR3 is TGTGCCAGCAGTTATGAGGGATATTTTTATGGCTACACCTTC. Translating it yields CASSYEGYFYGYTF.

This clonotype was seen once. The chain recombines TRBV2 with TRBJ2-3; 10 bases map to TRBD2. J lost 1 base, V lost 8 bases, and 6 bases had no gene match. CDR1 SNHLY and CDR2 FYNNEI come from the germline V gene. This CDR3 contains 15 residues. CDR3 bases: TGTGCCAGCTATACCGGGACTAGCGGCACAGATACGCAGTATTTT. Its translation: CASYTGTSGTDTQYF. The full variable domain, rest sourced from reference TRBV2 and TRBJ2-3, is EPEVTQTPSHQVTQMGQEVILRCVPISNHLYFYWYRQILGQKVEFLVSFYNNEISEKSEIFDDQFSVERPDGSNFTLKIRSTKLEDSAMYFCASYTGTSGTDTQYFGPGTRLTVL.

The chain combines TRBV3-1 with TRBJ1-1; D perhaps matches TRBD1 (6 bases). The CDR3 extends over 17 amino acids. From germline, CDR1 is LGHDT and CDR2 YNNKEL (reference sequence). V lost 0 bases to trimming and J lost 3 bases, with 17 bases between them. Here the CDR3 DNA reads TGTGCCAGCAGCCAAGATACAGGGTGGGGAGGAGACACTGAAGCTTTCTTT. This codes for CASSQDTGWGGDTEAFF.

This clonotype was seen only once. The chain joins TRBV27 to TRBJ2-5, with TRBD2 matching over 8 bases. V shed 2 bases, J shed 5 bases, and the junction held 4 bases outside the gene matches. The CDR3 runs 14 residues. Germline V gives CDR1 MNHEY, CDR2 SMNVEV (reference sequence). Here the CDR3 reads CASSLVASGETQYF. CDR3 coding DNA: TGTGCCAGCAGTTTAGTCGCTAGCGGGGAGACCCAGTACTTC.

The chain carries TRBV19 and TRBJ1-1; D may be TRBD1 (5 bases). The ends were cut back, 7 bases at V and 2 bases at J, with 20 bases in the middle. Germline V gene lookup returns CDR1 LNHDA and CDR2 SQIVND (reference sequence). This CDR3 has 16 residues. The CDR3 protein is CASTGRAHGGNTEAFF. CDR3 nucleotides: TGTGCCAGTACCGGTCGGGCACACGGGGGAAACACTGAAGCTTTCTTT.

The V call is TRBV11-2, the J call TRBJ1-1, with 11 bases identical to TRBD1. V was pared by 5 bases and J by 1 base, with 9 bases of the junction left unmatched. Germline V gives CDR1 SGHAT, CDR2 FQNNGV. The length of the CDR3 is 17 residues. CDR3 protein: CASSTRTGGTSNTEAFF. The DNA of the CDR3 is TGTGCCAGCAGCACAAGGACAGGGGGCACATCGAACACTGAAGCTTTCTTT.

This CDR3 reads CSVEGGASSPDTQYF. The CDR3 region has the DNA TGCAGCGTTGAAGGAGGGGCATCATCGCCAGATACGCAGTATTTT. The genes are TRBV29-1 and TRBJ2-3; D is perhaps TRBD1 or TRBD2 (5 bases each). This CDR3 region has 15 residues. In germline, CDR1 is SQVTM, CDR2 ANQGSEA. Trimming left V 1 base short and J 4 bases short, with 15 bases between.

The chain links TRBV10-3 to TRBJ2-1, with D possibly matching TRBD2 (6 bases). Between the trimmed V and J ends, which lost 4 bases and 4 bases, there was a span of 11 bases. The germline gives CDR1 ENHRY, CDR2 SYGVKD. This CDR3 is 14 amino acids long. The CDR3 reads CAISGRDSYNEQFF. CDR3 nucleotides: TGTGCCATCAGTGGCCGGGACTCTTACAATGAGCAGTTCTTC.

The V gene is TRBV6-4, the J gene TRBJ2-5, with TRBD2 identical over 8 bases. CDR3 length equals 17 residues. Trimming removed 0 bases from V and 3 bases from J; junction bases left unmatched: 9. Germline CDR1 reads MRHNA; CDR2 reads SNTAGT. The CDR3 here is CASSDSGGREGEETQYF. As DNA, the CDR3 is TGTGCCAGCAGTGACTCGGGGGGACGGGAGGGTGAAGAGACCCAGTACTTC.

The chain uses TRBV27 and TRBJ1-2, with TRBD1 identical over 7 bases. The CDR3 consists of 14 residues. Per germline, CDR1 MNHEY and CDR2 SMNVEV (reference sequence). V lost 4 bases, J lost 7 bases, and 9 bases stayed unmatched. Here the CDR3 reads CASSSYRGVGGYTF. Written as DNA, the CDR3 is TGTGCCAGCAGTTCGTACAGGGGAGTGGGTGGCTACACCTTC.

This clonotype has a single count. CDR3 loop: CASSPPGISRQYF. In DNA, the CDR3 is TGTGCCAGCAGCCCTCCCGGGATTTCTAGGCAGTACTTC. The rearrangement uses TRBV9 and TRBJ2-7; TRBD2 might be the D (5 bases). Trimming took 4 bases from V and 9 from J, leaving 17 bases between them. Germline V gives CDR1 SGDLS, CDR2 YYNGEE. The CDR3 contains 13 residues.

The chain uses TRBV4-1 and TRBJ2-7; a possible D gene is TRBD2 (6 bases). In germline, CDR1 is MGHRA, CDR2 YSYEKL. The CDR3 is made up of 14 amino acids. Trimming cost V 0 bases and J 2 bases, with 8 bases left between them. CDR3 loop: CASSQEGGTYEQYF. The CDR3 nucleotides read TGCGCCAGCAGCCAAGAAGGCGGGACCTACGAGCAGTACTTC.

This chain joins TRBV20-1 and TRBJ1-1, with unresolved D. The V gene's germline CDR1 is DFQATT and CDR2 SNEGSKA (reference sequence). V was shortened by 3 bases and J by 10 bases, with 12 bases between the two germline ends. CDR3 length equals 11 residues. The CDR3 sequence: CSARRGGRAFF. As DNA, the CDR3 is TGCAGTGCTAGGCGGGGAGGGAGAGCTTTCTTT.

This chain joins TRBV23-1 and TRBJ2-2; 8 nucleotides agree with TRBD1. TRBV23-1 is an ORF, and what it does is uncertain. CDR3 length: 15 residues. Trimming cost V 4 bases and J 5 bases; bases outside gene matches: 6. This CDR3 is CASSRLRGQTGELFF. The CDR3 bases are TGCGCCAGCAGTCGGCTCAGGGGGCAAACCGGGGAGCTGTTTTTT.

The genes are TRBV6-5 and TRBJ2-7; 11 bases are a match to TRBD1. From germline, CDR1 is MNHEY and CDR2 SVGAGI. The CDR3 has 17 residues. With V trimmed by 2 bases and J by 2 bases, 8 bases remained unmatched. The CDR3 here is CASSYGGQGVTAYEQYF. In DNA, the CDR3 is TGTGCCAGCAGTTACGGGGGACAGGGGGTTACAGCCTACGAGCAGTACTTC.

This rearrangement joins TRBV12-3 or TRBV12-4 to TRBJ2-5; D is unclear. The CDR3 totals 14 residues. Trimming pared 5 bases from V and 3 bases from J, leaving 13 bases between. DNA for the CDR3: TGTGCCAGCAGTCCGACTCGCCCGGAAGAGACCCAGTACTTC. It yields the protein CASSPTRPEETQYF.

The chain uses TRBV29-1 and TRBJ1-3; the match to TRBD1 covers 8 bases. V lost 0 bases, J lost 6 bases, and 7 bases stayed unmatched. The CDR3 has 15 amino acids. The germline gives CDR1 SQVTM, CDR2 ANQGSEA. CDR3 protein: CSVEDSTGAENTIYF. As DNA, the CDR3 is TGCAGCGTTGAAGATTCGACAGGGGCTGAAAACACCATATATTTT.